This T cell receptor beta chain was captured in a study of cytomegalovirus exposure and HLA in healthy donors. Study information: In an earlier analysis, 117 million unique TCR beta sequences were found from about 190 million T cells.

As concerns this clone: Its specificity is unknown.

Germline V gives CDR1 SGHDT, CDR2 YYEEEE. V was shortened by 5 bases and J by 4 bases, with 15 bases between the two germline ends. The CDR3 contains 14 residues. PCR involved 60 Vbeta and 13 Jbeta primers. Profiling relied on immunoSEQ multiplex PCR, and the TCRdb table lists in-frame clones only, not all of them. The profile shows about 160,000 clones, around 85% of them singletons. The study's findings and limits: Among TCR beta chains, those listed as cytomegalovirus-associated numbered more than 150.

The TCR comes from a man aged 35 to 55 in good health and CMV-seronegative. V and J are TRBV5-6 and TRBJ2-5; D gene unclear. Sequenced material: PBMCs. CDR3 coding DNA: TGTGCCAGCAGTCCACCCCCGAGAAGAGAGACCCAGTACTTC. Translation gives CASSPPPRRETQYF.